Sequencing of this T cell receptor beta chain was carried out in a study of cytomegalovirus exposure and HLA in healthy donors (dated by TCRdb to about 2017). With respect to the entire study: An earlier analysis of approximately 640 of the donors reported approximately 270 Gb of sequence data and around 110 million unique TCR beta sequences from approximately 180 million T cells. An early release that covered about 600 HLA-typed donors contained 300 to 350 gigabases of sequencing data and approximately 85 million unique TCR sequences. Of the 350 to 400 genotyped donors, approximately 83% fell in the genetic ancestry cluster associated with self-reported Caucasian donors. The study aimed to test whether cataloging public T cell receptors could reveal signatures of past pathogen exposure. The T cell repertoires of 700 or so subjects were profiled by immunosequencing and related to cytomegalovirus serostatus. Besides the first cohort of roughly 640 subjects, a separate validation cohort made up of over 100 different subjects was used. High-throughput TCR immunosequencing, statistical association of individual TCRs with disease status, and machine learning were combined to predict cytomegalovirus infection status. A later analysis re-analyzed previously published TCR beta repertoires from about 730 donors and added high-resolution HLA genotyping to study TCR occurrence patterns. Rather than drawing on any new phenotypic data, the later analysis identified candidate immune exposures from TCR beta sequences and the way those sequences occurred across donors. In an earlier analysis of 587 of the donors, high-throughput TCR beta sequencing was used to judge whether each TCR beta V gene segment behaved as functional or pseudogenic. Donor age, sex, ethnicity and CMV serostatus were collected together with the repertoire data. In a later genetic analysis, genome-wide SNP genotypes for 398 of the 666 donors were used, and that subset was treated as a discovery cohort. Every discovery cohort repertoire had been produced on one sequencing platform. Both class I and class II loci were covered by HLA typing, at four-digit resolution. The number of typed donors differed by locus: about 620-640 for A, B, C, DRB1 and DQB1; 522 for DQA1; fewer than 610 for DPA1; and some 450 for DPB1. Roughly five DR-DQ haplotypes were handled as single units for association and clustering because linkage in the cohort was strong. On average, around 230,000 unique TCR beta nucleotide sequences were sequenced per donor among roughly 430 genotyped donors of the cohort, with roughly 18% of those sequences being non-productive. Findings and caveats that apply to the study as a whole: A later genetic analysis associated a missense DCLRE1C variant with V-gene and J-gene trimming of TCR beta chains, and an independent cohort replicated the association. According to the authors, the approach could potentially be generalized to other disease states and immunological phenotypes. A further reported finding was that TCR beta sequences accurately predicted the HLA-A and HLA-B alleles for most subjects in the first cohort. Because counts were too low, under 20 rarely observed V segments, including chromosome 9 orphons, were left out of the earlier analysis of approximately 500 of the donors. For the cohort, immune exposure information was limited to CMV serostatus. Compared with equally common non-associated chains, HLA-associated TCR beta chains in a later analysis were more clonally expanded and had lower generation probabilities. Cytomegalovirus status was reported to be diagnosed by the classifier with high specificity and sensitivity in both the original and validation cohorts. Linkage disequilibrium might explain the correlated functional status among segregating V segments, but an unknown experimental factor could not be ruled out. A later genetic analysis reported fewer N-insertions in productive TCRs among donors in an Asian-associated ancestry cluster than the roughly 700-donor mean. A cluster of highly shared sequence variants was judged likely to be a technical artifact of the sequencing pipeline. A total of roughly 160 TCR beta chains were listed by the study as associated with cytomegalovirus. This cohort had only TCR beta chains sequenced, and the lack of alpha or paired-chain data limited which features could be detected. In a later analysis, the rate of TCR association differed among HLA loci, with DRB1 alleles having the most associated TCRs and HLA-C alleles having the fewest. Because the 87-base-pair reads could not distinguish some IMGT-functional V segments, including TRBV6-2 and TRBV6-3, those segments were excluded. A later analysis associated about 17,000 TCR beta sequences with specific HLA alleles at a false discovery rate of 0.05. When HLA alleles, especially DR and DQ, strongly co-occurred, attributing TCR associations to individual alleles was difficult. Most TCR sequences were observed very rarely across donors, whereas some public TCRs were present in many individuals. A later analysis found that most CMV-associated TCR beta chains appeared HLA-restricted, with HLA associations seemingly driven largely by CMV exposure. An earlier analysis of some 590 of the donors showed that most TCR beta V segments appeared in productive rearrangements either about 90% or about 30% of the time, which broadly matched IMGT annotations. Because some donors lacked HLA typing at each locus, the association tests relied only on the typed subset. In vitro tests confirmed that a few of the cytomegalovirus-associated TCR beta chains recognize cytomegalovirus antigens. The presence/absence analyses assumed that sequencing depth was roughly uniform across donors, and that assumption may not be true. In a later analysis, several top co-occurrence clusters were reported to appear linked to parvovirus B19, influenza, CMV and Epstein-Barr virus.

Libraries came from the immunoSEQ multiplex PCR assay. The multiplex PCR relied on a mix of 60 forward primers for TCR Vbeta segments and 13 reverse primers for TCR Jbeta segments. Amplification of the CDR3 region of rearranged TCR beta genes was performed with a multiplex PCR assay on genomic DNA. On the Illumina HiSeq System, the amplified TCR beta libraries were sequenced as 87-base-pair reads. In the authors' own workflow: Across the 666 repertoires, a later analysis counted 80 million or so unique TCR beta chains, around 11 million of which were shared by at least two donors. A nearest-neighbor algorithm error-corrected the raw reads and collapsed the reads into unique sequences, merging closely related sequences to remove PCR and sequencing errors. Alignment of CDR3 sequences to IMGT reference sequences was used to assign V, D and J gene segments. For a sequence to be retained, a match of at least six nucleotides was required to both a V gene segment and a J gene segment. A rearrangement counted as productive if the CDR3 had no stop codons and remained in frame with V and J, and every other rearrangement counted as non-productive. Following IMGT convention, CDR3 was defined as the stretch from the second conserved V-encoded cysteine to the conserved J-encoded phenylalanine. The earlier analysis of about 610 of the donors excluded sequences that lacked an unambiguous match to a single V gene segment. In an earlier analysis of almost 600 of the donors, a V segment was called functional when productive rearrangements were above 56.7%, and segregating when the standard deviation between donors exceeded 5%. To diagnose cytomegalovirus status from the catalog of TCR beta chain sequences, a statistical classification framework was built. A later analysis assigned V and J genes by comparing TCR nucleotide sequences with IMGT/GENE-DB human TR gene sequences. The TCRdist pipeline was used in a later analysis to assign CDR3 sequences and most-parsimonious VDJ recombination scenarios. In a later analysis, every TCR beta chain was defined by the combination of its CDR3 amino acid sequence and its V-gene family, and reads without a unique V-gene family were dropped. A later analysis removed over 500 highly shared, low-generation-probability nucleotide sequences to deal with suspected cross-contamination and a sequencing artifact. For each public chain, a later analysis derived a clonal expansion index from normalized ranks of inferred template counts within each repertoire. In a later analysis, generation probabilities were computed using a VDJ recombination model fitted to out-of-frame rearrangements, and the results were checked against IGoR. In a later analysis, hypergeometric tests were used to score TCR-TCR, TCR-HLA and TCR-CMV co-occurrence, with a repertoire-size bias correction applied to TCR pairs. A later analysis estimated false discovery rates by permuting HLA or CMV assignments 20 times. In a later analysis, co-occurring TCRs were grouped using DBSCAN, and TCRdist sequence similarity was added for clustering within HLA-allele-positive subsets. For co-occurrence clustering, repertoires with fewer than 30,000 or more than 120,000 public chains were excluded, along with several repertoires with anomalous nucleotide sharing. TCRdb limited this immuneACCESS table to in-frame rearrangements with V and J called. A share of clones is missing; checked studies link under half to unresolved V genes, and the rest is unexplained. The D gene and trimming were derived from the DNA, and the V and J assignments and clone size from that table. Within this sample are about 100,000 clones, with 65% to 80% of them counted one time only. The biggest ten clones account for 12% to 15% of the sample.

Its CDR3 holds 14 amino acids, cysteine through phenylalanine. Only the CDR3 portion is preserved as DNA: 42 bases, with reading frame beginning at the first base. The germline V gene gives CDR1 as LGHNA and CDR2 as YNFKEQ. The junction shows trimming of 1 base on V and 2 bases on J, plus 7 bases between the germline ends. This clone was recorded only once. Its target antigen remains unknown. No much larger clonotype is one base removed from it; base qualities were not supplied. The cohort consisted of hundreds of healthy bone marrow donors. All cohort members were sampled while nominally healthy, although unrecorded immune exposures were likely present. The donor tested CMV seropositive, placing the donor among the 289 seropositive members of the cohort. Each donor provided a peripheral blood sample, and peripheral blood mononuclear cells were used for TCR beta sequencing. The Qiagen DNeasy Blood Extraction Kit was used to extract genomic DNA from the blood cell samples.

Sequenced: PBMCs. This sequence uses TRBV4-2 and TRBJ2-3; the D gene remains uncertain. The sequence derives from a woman in her 70s in good health and CMV-seropositive. The nucleotide sequence reads as follows: TGTGCCAGCAGCCAAGTCACTTCCACAGATACGCAGTATTTT. Its amino acids are CASSQVTSTDTQYF.